One and the same sample provided the 20 T cell receptor beta chains below, sequenced in a study of shared clonotypes between healthy human individuals. The repertoire was sequenced with immunoSEQ multiplex PCR; TCRdb's copy has only in-frame clones and lacks some. Of roughly 2,000,000 clones in the sample, just over 90% were seen once. Naivety among CD8 cells was defined by CD45RO negativity and positive CCR7 selection, thereby excluding terminally differentiated effector memory CD45RA+ cells. Sample: naive CD8+ T cells from PBMCs. All receptors derive from a man between 18 and 35 years old in good health. Some clones in this sample may be carry-over from other donors' samples.

On this clone: Other DNA sequences from this sample encode an identical CDR3 as well. This rearrangement joins TRBV27 to TRBJ1-5, with a weak D call TRBD1 (6 bases). Germline values: CDR1 MNHEY, CDR2 SMNVEV (reference sequence). CDR3 size: 14 residues. Trimming shortened V by 2 bases and J by 4 bases, and 9 bases separated the two germline ends. CDR3 coding DNA: TGTGCCAGCAGTTTAATCAGGGGTAATCAGCCCCAGCATTTT. This translates into CASSLIRGNQPQHF.

The chain links TRBV11-3 to TRBJ1-2; D unresolved. CDR1 is SGHNT, CDR2 YENEEA, per germline. The CDR3 is 10 amino acids. The V end was cut by 2 bases, the J end by 10 bases, with 5 bases between. CDR3 bases: TGTGCCAGCAGCTTAAGGTACTACACCTTC. Translating it yields CASSLRYYTF. The whole variable domain, filled in from reference TRBV11-3 and TRBJ1-2, reads EAGVVQSPRYKIIEKKQPVAFWCNPISGHNTLYWYLQNLGQGPELLIRYENEEAVDDSQLPKDRFSAERLKGVDSTLKIQPAELGDSAVYLCASSLRYYTFGSGTRLTVV.

CDR3: CASSVPRGDTEAFF. CDR3 coding DNA: TGTGCCAGCAGCGTACCTAGGGGGGATACTGAAGCTTTCTTT. The chain carries TRBV9 and TRBJ1-1, with a tentative D call TRBD1 (6 bases). Germline V gene sequence: CDR1 SGDLS, CDR2 YYNGEE. The length of the CDR3 is 14 residues. V shed 1 base and J shed 5 bases, with 12 bases lying between them.

The rearrangement uses TRBV7-9 and TRBJ2-3, with 12 bases matching TRBD2. Germline CDR1 reads SEHNR; CDR2 reads FQNEAQ (reference sequence). Losses at the gene ends were 5 bases for V and 3 bases for J; bases not matched to a gene: 6. The CDR3 has 16 residues. CDR3 residues: CASSLGLAGTTDTQYF. DNA of the CDR3: TGTGCCAGCAGCCTTGGACTAGCGGGAACGACAGATACGCAGTATTTT.

The V gene is TRBV28, the J gene TRBJ2-5, with a possible D match to TRBD2 (5 bases). Per the germline V gene, CDR1 is MDHEN and CDR2 is SYDVKM. This CDR3 spans 20 amino acids. The V and J ends lost 2 bases and 2 bases respectively, with 27 bases between them. The CDR3 spells CASSLLGPVDSRSEQETQYF. In DNA, the CDR3 is TGTGCCAGCAGTTTACTCGGTCCGGTTGATTCCCGTAGCGAACAAGAGACCCAGTACTTC. Combining the CDR3 with reference TRBV28 and TRBJ2-5 gives the whole variable domain DVKVTQSSRYLVKRTGEKVFLECVQDMDHENMFWYRQDPGLGLRLIYFSYDVKMKEKGDIPEGYSVSREKKERFSLILESASTNQTSMYLCASSLLGPVDSRSEQETQYFGPGTRLLVL.

With regard to this clone: Other DNA variants within this sample encode the same CDR3. The genes are TRBV27 and TRBJ2-1, with a tentative D call TRBD1 (6 bases). The CDR3 runs to 14 residues. V was clipped by 5 bases and J by 0 bases, with 8 bases between them. CDR1 and CDR2 from the germline V gene are MNHEY and SMNVEV (reference sequence). DNA for the CDR3: TGTGCCAGCAGTAACAGGGTCTCCTACAATGAGCAGTTCTTC. It codes for CASSNRVSYNEQFF.

This chain connects TRBV7-2 to TRBJ2-7; D uncertain. V gave up 4 bases and J gave up 3 bases, with 16 bases separating them. From germline, CDR1 is SGHTA and CDR2 FQGNSA. This CDR3 comprises 15 residues. The CDR3, as DNA: TGTGCCAGCAGCTCCGGTGGGCTTAGAGGCTACGAGCAGTACTTC. Translating gives CASSSGGLRGYEQYF.

CDR3: CASSPPHPLAKNIQYF. The CDR3 DNA follows: TGTGCCAGCTCACCACCCCACCCCCTTGCCAAAAACATTCAGTACTTC. J is TRBJ2-4 and V is TRBV18, with unresolved D. This CDR3 is 16 amino acids long. V was clipped by 0 bases and J by 1 base, with 10 bases between them. Germline V gene data show CDR1 as KGHSH and CDR2 as LQKENI.

V usage is TRBV19 and J usage is TRBJ1-5; tentatively, D is TRBD1 (6 bases). The CDR3 is made up of 16 amino acids. Germline V gene sequence: CDR1 LNHDA, CDR2 SQIVND (reference sequence). The ends were cut back, 1 base at V and 4 bases at J, with 14 bases in the middle. DNA of the CDR3: TGTGCCAGTAGTATAGTTGGGGGGACATCTAATCAGCCCCAGCATTTT. This sequence encodes CASSIVGGTSNQPQHF.

The V call is TRBV5-5, the J call TRBJ2-2; 12 nucleotides line up with TRBD2. The germline CDR1 and CDR2 sequences are SGHKS and YYEKEE (reference sequence). This CDR3 has 17 amino acids. Germline trimming cut 4 bases from V and 6 bases from J; bases unmatched to any gene: 10. The CDR3 sequence is CASSAGRTSGKAGELFF. In nucleotides, the CDR3 is TGTGCCAGCAGCGCGGGACGGACTAGCGGGAAAGCCGGGGAGCTGTTTTTT.

The rearrangement links TRBV29-1 to TRBJ1-5; D is ambiguous. Trimming stripped 4 bases from V and 6 bases from J, with 13 bases between. Germline CDR1 is SQVTM and CDR2 is ANQGSEA. The length of the CDR3 is 13 residues. Written as DNA, the CDR3 is TGCAGCGTTGCCGAGGGTCTTGGTCAGCCCCAGCATTTT. Residues: CSVAEGLGQPQHF.

The rearrangement links TRBV21-1 to TRBJ2-6; the table calls TRBD2, which could not be checked here. TRBV21-1 is labeled a pseudogene. This CDR3 is built from 20 residues. CDR3 in DNA: TGTGCCAGCAGCAAAGAGAGGGAGGCTAGCGAGATCTCTGGGGCCAACGTCCTGACTTTC. Translation gives CASSKEREASEISGANVLTF.

The chain couples TRBV19 to TRBJ2-1; D gene uncertain. The V end was cut by 3 bases, the J end by 0 bases, with 9 bases between. The CDR3 runs 15 residues. The germline V gene encodes CDR1 LNHDA and CDR2 SQIVND (reference sequence). The CDR3 reads CASSITESSYNEQFF. Written as DNA, the CDR3 is TGTGCCAGTAGTATTACGGAGAGCTCCTACAATGAGCAGTTCTTC.

In regard to this clone: Other DNA sequences from this sample encode an identical CDR3 as well. This chain joins TRBV19 and TRBJ2-7; 7 bases are a match to TRBD1. The J segment lost 2 bases and the V segment lost 5 bases, leaving 6 bases of the junction unmatched. Germline-derived CDR1 and CDR2 are LNHDA and SQIVND (reference sequence). This CDR3 spans 14 amino acids. The CDR3 loop reads CASSSRDSTYEQYF. The CDR3 nucleotides read TGTGCCAGTAGTTCCAGGGACAGCACCTACGAGCAGTACTTC.

CDR3 DNA sequence: TGTGCCAGCAGCTTAGGTGGGACAGGACCGAACACTGAAGCTTTCTTT. Protein: CASSLGGTGPNTEAFF. The chain is built from TRBV7-9 and TRBJ1-1; TRBD1 agrees at 8 bases. The CDR3 is 16 residues long. Germline V gene sequence: CDR1 SEHNR, CDR2 FQNEAQ (reference sequence). The V gene end was trimmed by 1 base and the J gene end by 1 base; junction bases not matched to a gene: 5.

The genes are TRBV9 and TRBJ2-1, with 8 bases fitting TRBD2. The length of the CDR3 is 16 residues. CDR1 is SGDLS and CDR2 is YYNGEE in the germline V gene. V lost 1 base and J lost 6; bases outside the gene matches: 9. The CDR3 sequence is CASSVSLAGSVNEQFF. CDR3 nucleotide sequence: TGTGCCAGCAGCGTATCCCTAGCGGGCTCTGTCAATGAGCAGTTCTTC.

The chain joins TRBV7-2 to TRBJ1-1; D remains unclear. This CDR3 is built from 14 residues. Germline CDR1 is SGHTA and CDR2 is FQGNSA. V was clipped by 5 bases and J by 1 base, with 11 bases between them. The CDR3: CASSRTVSNTEAFF. The CDR3 DNA is TGTGCCAGCAGCCGAACGGTATCGAACACTGAAGCTTTCTTT.

The rearrangement joins TRBV7-9 to TRBJ2-7, with 8 bases that match TRBD2. CDR3 length: 14 residues. V lost 7 bases and J lost 1; bases outside the gene matches: 6. Germline lookup yields CDR1 SEHNR and CDR2 FQNEAQ (reference sequence). The CDR3 DNA sequence: TGTGCCAGCACCTCCGCGGGAGGTTCCTACGAGCAGTACTTC. This translates into CASTSAGGSYEQYF.

This clone appeared a few times. This rearrangement joins TRBV19 to TRBJ2-1; 8 nucleotides line up with TRBD2. V was pared by 5 bases and J by 2 bases, with 8 bases of the junction left unmatched. CDR3 size: 16 residues. The germline V gene encodes CDR1 LNHDA and CDR2 SQIVND (reference sequence). The CDR3 sequence: CASSRLTGLAYNEQFF. CDR3 DNA sequence: TGTGCCAGTAGTCGCCTAACGGGACTAGCCTACAATGAGCAGTTCTTC.

J is TRBJ2-2 and V is TRBV19; 8 nucleotides agree with TRBD2. The CDR3 is 17 residues long. Germline V gene sequence: CDR1 LNHDA, CDR2 SQIVND (reference sequence). Losses at the gene ends were 5 bases for V and 7 bases for J; bases not matched to a gene: 15. The CDR3 region is CASSSRPGLGWVGELFF. CDR3 DNA sequence: TGTGCCAGTAGTTCACGTCCGGGACTAGGATGGGTCGGGGAGCTGTTTTTT.